This TCR beta chain was profiled in a study of PD-1 blockade in classical Hodgkin lymphoma. Study-level information: Patients were dosed intravenously with nivolumab at 3 mg/kg every 2 weeks.

On this clone: Its antigen is unknown. Because it lacks the conserved phenylalanine or tryptophan at the end, this CDR3 is likely a read error. The DNA is omitted, as the CDR3 cannot be located on it reliably, and the CDR3 follows TCRdb's listing.

Clones were read by immunoSEQ multiplex PCR, and TCRdb kept only the in-frame ones, dropping some. The sample includes 20,000 to 25,000 clones, 70% to 85% of them seen just once. All trial patients relapsed after autologous stem cell transplantation. Best responses fell into complete response, partial response or progressive disease. General observations from the study: The authors have not defined what causes the repertoire differences, possibly disease activity or prior therapy. Exclusion covered patients beginning nivolumab under 1 year post-ASCT.

The germline V gene has CDR1 PRHDT and CDR2 FYEKMQ (reference sequence). The CDR3 contains 12 residues when both ends are counted. The receptor's source is a human donor with classical Hodgkin lymphoma. The input for sequencing was peripheral blood mononuclear cells (PBMCs), taken before the second cycle of nivolumab. This sequence joins TRBV13 and TRBJ2-7; the D call in the table, TRBD2, was not verified against the DNA. This CDR3 is CASSSDGASGSL.